The 9 T cell receptor beta chains in this list originate from one sample, sequenced in a study of technical replicates of blood from a handful of donors. Using immunoSEQ multiplex PCR, the repertoire was profiled, and TCRdb retains in-frame clones only, with some absent. The sample holds nearly 70,000 clones; approximately 90% are singletons and the top ten take 4.7%. Specimen: PBMCs. These receptor sequences come from a human donor in good health. Some clones in this sample may be carry-over from other donors' samples.

The J gene is TRBJ2-7, the V gene TRBV6-1; 10 bases are shared with TRBD2. The CDR3 is 13 amino acids. CDR1 MNHNS and CDR2 SASEGT come from the germline V gene. V lost 6 bases and J lost 4; bases outside the gene matches: 3. The CDR3 region has the DNA TGTGCCAGCAGAAAGACTAGCGGGTACGAGCAGTACTTC. This sequence encodes CASRKTSGYEQYF.

The chain uses TRBV2 and TRBJ1-6, with 10 nucleotides matching TRBD1. V lost 8 bases and J lost 8; bases outside the gene matches: 9. CDR3 size: 15 residues. Germline V gives CDR1 SNHLY, CDR2 FYNNEI. CDR3 amino acids: CASGETGGEDSPLHF. CDR3 nucleotide sequence: TGTGCCAGCGGGGAGACAGGGGGCGAGGATTCACCCCTCCACTTT.

V is TRBV6-1 and J is TRBJ2-2, with D maybe TRBD2 (5 bases). Germline lookup yields CDR1 MNHNS and CDR2 SASEGT. V was shortened by 2 bases and J by 3 bases, with 10 bases between the two germline ends. The CDR3 is 15 amino acids. CDR3 in amino acids: CASSEFGGDTGELFF. CDR3 bases: TGTGCCAGCAGTGAATTTGGAGGAGACACCGGGGAGCTGTTTTTT.

The rearrangement links TRBV4-3 to TRBJ2-2; D unclear. The length of the CDR3 is 14 residues. Germline V lookup: CDR1 LGHNA, CDR2 YSLEER. Trimming took 0 bases from V and 6 from J, leaving 8 bases between them. The CDR3 DNA reads as TGCGCCAGCAGCCAAGATATGAGCCCCGGGGAGCTGTTTTTT. It codes for CASSQDMSPGELFF.

The chain carries TRBV11-3 and TRBJ2-5, with a possible D match to TRBD2 (6 bases). Trimming removed 2 bases from V and 5 bases from J, with 18 bases in between. Germline V CDR1 and CDR2: SGHNT, YENEEA. The CDR3 spans 16 residues. CDR3 amino acids: CASSLHGSPDGETQYF. CDR3 nucleotides: TGTGCCAGCAGCTTACACGGGAGCCCCGATGGGGAGACCCAGTACTTC.

The chain has TRBV2 and TRBJ1-1; D gene unclear. Trimming pared 4 bases from V and 1 base from J, leaving 13 bases between. CDR3 length: 15 amino acids. Germline V gene lookup returns CDR1 SNHLY and CDR2 FYNNEI. The CDR3 protein is CASSGHRGPNTEAFF. Here the CDR3 DNA reads TGTGCCAGCAGTGGTCATAGAGGGCCGAACACTGAAGCTTTCTTT.

Written as DNA, the CDR3 is TGCGCCAGCAGCCAAACAGGGTTTTACACAGATACGCAGTATTTT. This encodes CASSQTGFYTDTQYF. The rearrangement links TRBV4-3 to TRBJ2-3, with a weak D call TRBD1 (6 bases). Germline V gene sequence: CDR1 LGHNA, CDR2 YSLEER. This CDR3 comprises 15 residues. V was trimmed by 2 bases and J by 2 bases, leaving 11 bases between them.

The rearrangement joins TRBV6-6 to TRBJ1-5; tentative D call: TRBD1 (5 bases). Germline values: CDR1 MNHNY, CDR2 SVGAGI (reference sequence). The ends were cut back, 2 bases at V and 2 bases at J, with 10 bases in the middle. The CDR3 totals 15 residues. The CDR3 region is CASSYGQGGNQPQHF. The CDR3 DNA reads TGTGCCAGCAGTTACGGGCAGGGTGGCAATCAGCCCCAGCATTTT.

This rearrangement joins TRBV30 to TRBJ2-2, with 14 bases fitting TRBD2. From germline, CDR1 is GTSNPN and CDR2 SVGIG (reference sequence). The CDR3 consists of 17 residues. Trimming took 5 bases from V and 1 from J; bases not matched to a gene: 6. The CDR3 bases are TGTGCCTGGGGGGGACTAGCGGGAGCCATGAACACCGGGGAGCTGTTTTTT. As protein: CAWGGLAGAMNTGELFF.